Detailed here is one T cell receptor beta chain. Its antigen is undetermined. Sequencing was performed with immunoSEQ multiplex PCR; in TCRdb, only in-frame clones are kept and a portion is missing. The table has 120,000 or so clones, about 92% seen once. This entry belongs to a study of T cell responses to AZD1222 COVID-19 vaccine. Regarding the study as a whole: Donors in the cohort were predominantly white British and more often female, and clonal diversity was possibly underestimated. CD4 TCRs covered the whole spike, strongest at regions 160-218 and 743-854. Repertoires in all cases were sampled only once the peak T cell response had passed.

CDR3 length: 15 residues. Germline CDR1 reads SGDLS; CDR2 reads YYNGEE. V shed 3 bases and J shed 1 base, with 8 bases lying between them. The TCR sequence derives from an adult in good health. This sample comprised peripheral blood, obtained on day 0 of AZD1222 vaccination. The chain is built from TRBV9 and TRBJ1-6; D is uncertain. The CDR3 loop reads CASSASGSYNSPLHF. DNA of the CDR3: TGTGCCAGCAGCGCTTCCGGGTCCTATAATTCACCCCTCCACTTT. Supplemented by reference TRBV9 and TRBJ1-6, the full variable domain reads DSGVTQTPKHLITATGQRVTLRCSPRSGDLSVYWYQQSLDQGLQFLIQYYNGEERAKGNILERFSAQQFPDLHSELNLSSLELGDSALYFCASSASGSYNSPLHFGNGTRLTVT.